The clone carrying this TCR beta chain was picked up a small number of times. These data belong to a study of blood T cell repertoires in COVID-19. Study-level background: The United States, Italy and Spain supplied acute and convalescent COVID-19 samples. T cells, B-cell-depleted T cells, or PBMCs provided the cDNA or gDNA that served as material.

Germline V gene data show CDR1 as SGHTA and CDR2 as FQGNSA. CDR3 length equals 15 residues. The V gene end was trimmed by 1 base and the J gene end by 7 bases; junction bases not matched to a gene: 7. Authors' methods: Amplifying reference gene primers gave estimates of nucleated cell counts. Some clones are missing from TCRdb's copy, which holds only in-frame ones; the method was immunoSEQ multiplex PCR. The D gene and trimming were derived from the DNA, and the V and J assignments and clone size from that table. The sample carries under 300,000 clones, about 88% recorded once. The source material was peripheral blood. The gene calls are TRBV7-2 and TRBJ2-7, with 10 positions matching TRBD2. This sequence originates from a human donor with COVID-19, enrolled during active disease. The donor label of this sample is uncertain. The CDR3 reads CASSLELAGRGEQYF. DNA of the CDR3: TGTGCCAGCAGCTTAGAACTAGCGGGAAGGGGGGAGCAGTACTTC.